The sequence of this T cell receptor beta chain was determined in a study of shared clonotypes between healthy human individuals. Overall study: Sampling drew on donors who were two women and a few men aged 18 to 49. General observations from the study: In the sorted subsets, rarefaction showed sequencing was incomplete despite large depth. Shared clonotypes across all four donors exceeded non-shared ones in generation probability.

Germline V CDR1 and CDR2: ENHRY, SYGVKD. The CDR3 has 13 residues. Trimming at V came to 6 bases and at J to 3 bases, leaving 1 base not matched to a gene. The protocol was immunoSEQ multiplex PCR, while the TCRdb copy is restricted to in-frame clones and leaves out a portion. This table holds 85,000 to 100,000 clones, 68% found once. Comment on this clone: What it recognizes is unknown.

None of the donors, who were healthy HIV-negative adults, had recently had acute infections or vaccinations. This chain joins TRBV10-3 and TRBJ2-7; 11 nucleotides match TRBD2. The sequenced material came from memory CD8+ T cells sorted from blood. Subset noted: CD45RO+ cells pooled with CCR7-negative TemRA cells. The receptor's source is a man in his thirties or forties in good health. In DNA form, the CDR3 reads TGTGCCATCAGAGGGACTAGCGGCTACGAGCAGTACTTC. It specifies CAIRGTSGYEQYF.